Listed here are 5 T cell receptor beta chains from one sample, sequenced in a study of blood T cell repertoires in COVID-19. The repertoire was sequenced with immunoSEQ multiplex PCR; TCRdb's copy has only in-frame clones and lacks some. The top ten clones hold roughly 37% of a sample with over 120,000 clones, 87% of them seen once. Source material: peripheral blood. These TCRs come from a man in his forties or fifties who had recovered from COVID-19.

V usage is TRBV19 and J usage is TRBJ2-3, with TRBD1 matching 7 bases. This CDR3 comprises 15 residues. V gave up 6 bases and J gave up 4 bases; unmatched junction bases: 10. Germline CDR1 is LNHDA and CDR2 is SQIVND (reference sequence). DNA for the CDR3: TGTGCCAGTAGGAAGACAGGGAGCGGCGCAGATACGCAGTATTTT. Encoded protein: CASRKTGSGADTQYF.

The V and J genes are TRBV5-4 and TRBJ2-2; 8 positions agree with TRBD1. This CDR3 is 15 amino acids long. Germline V gene data show CDR1 as SGHNT and CDR2 as YYREEE (reference sequence). J was trimmed by 1 base and V by 3 bases; bases with no gene match: 2. The CDR3 DNA reads TGTGCCAGCAGCTACGACAGGGGGAACACCGGGGAGCTGTTTTTT. Translated, it gives CASSYDRGNTGELFF.

The genes are TRBV5-8 and TRBJ2-1; 7 positions agree with TRBD2. Per the germline V gene, CDR1 is SGHTS and CDR2 is YDEGEE. This CDR3 is 14 amino acids long. V was pared by 3 bases and J by 2 bases, with 2 bases of the junction left unmatched. CDR3 residues: CASSWGGAYNEQFF. CDR3 nucleotides: TGTGCCAGCAGCTGGGGGGGGGCCTACAATGAGCAGTTCTTC.

The V and J genes are TRBV7-9 and TRBJ1-2, with D possibly matching TRBD1 (5 bases). CDR3 length: 14 residues. Trimming shortened V by 5 bases and J by 4 bases, and 14 bases separated the two germline ends. The V gene's germline CDR1 is SEHNR and CDR2 FQNEAQ (reference sequence). In DNA, the CDR3 is TGTGCCAGCAGCCAGGAGGGGCGGATCTATGGCTACACCTTC. Translating it yields CASSQEGRIYGYTF.

The genes are TRBV19 and TRBJ1-3; 10 nucleotides agree with TRBD1. After removal of 4 bases from V and 4 bases from J, the junction contained 7 bases not matched to a gene. This CDR3 has 16 amino acids. Germline V gives CDR1 LNHDA, CDR2 SQIVND (reference sequence). CDR3 bases: TGTGCCAGTAGTACTACCGGGACAGGGGTCGGAAACACCATATATTTT. It specifies CASSTTGTGVGNTIYF.